This paragraph covers one T cell receptor beta chain sequence. Its antigen is not known. This sample was included in a study of CD8 T cells in ankylosing spondylitis. TCRdb fed the 5' RACE reads into MiXCR, producing one record per CDR3 protein. The repertoire holds some 270,000 distinct CDR3 sequences, with about 18% as singletons. Study results and caveats: Within matched ankylosing spondylitis synovial fluid, disease-linked clones were reportedly significantly enriched.

The CDR3 has 13 residues. V was clipped by 5 bases and J by 0 bases, with 7 bases between them. The TCR comes from a male donor with ankylosing spondylitis or in good health (not recorded which). The J gene is TRBJ1-1, the V gene TRBV12-3 or TRBV12-4; no clear D gene. Sequenced: blood, either unsorted or a sorted T cell fraction (not recorded which). Here the CDR3 reads CASSRGLNTEAFF. The DNA for the CDR3 is TGTGCCAGCAGTCGAGGATTGAACACTGAAGCTTTCTTT.